Sequencing of this TCR beta chain was carried out in a study of OX40 agonist ivuxolimab in advanced cancers. Study results and limitations: Both blood CD4+ and CD8+ T cells showed clonal growth by week 6 at 0.1 to 3.0 mg/kg. Among the lowest peripheral clonal expansion occurred in 0.1-3.0 mg/kg partial responders.

Only a few counts were recorded for this clone. Its antigen is not known. Sequencing used immunoSEQ multiplex PCR; TCRdb keeps in-frame clones, though not all of them. Here the sample spans approximately 94,000 clones, 75% to 90% being singletons. V dropped 4 bases and J dropped 4 bases, with 8 bases sitting between them. CDR3 size: 13 residues. CDR1 SNHLY and CDR2 FYNNEI come from the germline V gene. The study sampled blood at baseline, cycle 4 day 1, and cycle 7 day 1. Source: CD4+ or CD8+ T cells sorted from blood, taken in a trial of the OX40 agonist ivuxolimab. The receptor comes from an adult with an advanced solid tumor such as melanoma, head and neck, liver or kidney cancer. The rearrangement links TRBV2 to TRBJ1-5; maybe TRBD1 (5 bases). CDR3 region: CASSGQFNQPQHF. The CDR3 coding sequence is TGTGCCAGCAGTGGACAGTTTAATCAGCCCCAGCATTTT. Full variable domain (outside the CDR3, taken from reference TRBV2 and TRBJ1-5): EPEVTQTPSHQVTQMGQEVILRCVPISNHLYFYWYRQILGQKVEFLVSFYNNEISEKSEIFDDQFSVERPDGSNFTLKIRSTKLEDSAMYFCASSGQFNQPQHFGDGTRLSIL.